Listed here are 26 T cell receptor beta chains from one sample, sequenced in a study of blood T cell repertoires in COVID-19. Profiling relied on immunoSEQ multiplex PCR, and the TCRdb table lists in-frame clones only, not all of them. The repertoire holds fewer than 350,000 clones, with around 87% as singletons. The sequencing input was peripheral blood. The source of these receptors is a woman aged 50 to 65 who had recovered from COVID-19.

The chain is built from TRBV28 and TRBJ1-1; possible D gene TRBD1, 5 bases. CDR1 is MDHEN and CDR2 is SYDVKM in the germline V gene. There are 12 residues in the CDR3. The V and J ends lost 10 bases and 5 bases respectively, with 14 bases between them. The CDR3 DNA is TGTGCCACCGCCGGGGGTAAGACTGAAGCTTTCTTT. This translates into CATAGGKTEAFF.

This chain connects TRBV3-1 (or the pseudogene TRBV3-2) to TRBJ2-3, with 8 positions matching TRBD2. The CDR3 extends over 17 amino acids. CDR1 is LGHDT, CDR2 YNNKEL, per germline (reference sequence). The trim removed 4 bases at V and 2 bases at J, leaving 11 bases unmatched. The CDR3 DNA reads TGTGCCAGCAGCCCGTCCCTGGCTAGCGGGTACACAGATACGCAGTATTTT. It encodes CASSPSLASGYTDTQYF.

The chain joins TRBV27 to TRBJ1-5, with no clear D. The CDR3 covers 15 residues. The V and J ends lost 5 bases and 0 bases respectively, with 11 bases between them. Germline V gives CDR1 MNHEY, CDR2 SMNVEV (reference sequence). CDR3 in DNA: TGTGCCAGCAGTCCCGGAGGGCGTAGCAATCAGCCCCAGCATTTT. Protein sequence: CASSPGGRSNQPQHF.

V and J are TRBV24-1 and TRBJ2-5, with 10 positions matching TRBD2. The CDR3 covers 17 residues. After removal of 3 bases from V and 1 base from J, the junction contained 7 bases not matched to a gene. CDR1 KGHDR and CDR2 SFDVKD come from the germline V gene. Here the CDR3 reads CATSDSGGAFGQETQYF. The CDR3 DNA reads TGTGCCACCAGTGATAGCGGGGGGGCTTTTGGCCAAGAGACCCAGTACTTC.

V gene TRBV29-1 combines with J gene TRBJ2-7; weak D call: TRBD1 (6 bases). The CDR3 extends over 14 amino acids. Germline V gene data show CDR1 as SQVTM and CDR2 as ANQGSEA. The V end was cut by 6 bases, the J end by 2 bases, with 17 bases between. The CDR3 DNA reads as TGCAGCGTCAAACCGGGACACCAAACCTACGAGCAGTACTTC. Amino acid sequence: CSVKPGHQTYEQYF.

The chain carries TRBV11-3 and TRBJ2-2; the D gene is possibly TRBD1 (6 bases). The CDR3 spans 15 residues. V was shortened by 2 bases and J by 5 bases, with 12 bases between the two germline ends. Germline values: CDR1 SGHNT, CDR2 YENEEA. The CDR3 sequence is CASSLSGAGTGELFF. The CDR3, as DNA: TGTGCCAGCAGCTTATCAGGGGCGGGTACCGGGGAGCTGTTTTTT. Together with reference TRBV11-3 and TRBJ2-2, the CDR3 gives the full variable domain: EAGVVQSPRYKIIEKKQPVAFWCNPISGHNTLYWYLQNLGQGPELLIRYENEEAVDDSQLPKDRFSAERLKGVDSTLKIQPAELGDSAVYLCASSLSGAGTGELFFGEGSRLTVL.

The CDR3 is CASSPTGGGTGELFF. CDR3 nucleotide sequence: TGCGCCAGCAGCCCAACCGGCGGGGGTACCGGGGAGCTGTTTTTT. The chain is built from TRBV5-1 and TRBJ2-2; 7 bases agree with TRBD2. The CDR3 extends over 15 amino acids. V lost 4 bases, J lost 5 bases, and 8 bases stayed unmatched. CDR1 is SGHRS, CDR2 YFSETQ, per germline.

This chain uses TRBV19 with TRBJ1-5; D ambiguous. Trimming took 6 bases from V and 6 from J, leaving 12 bases between them. The CDR3 loop spans 13 amino acids. Germline V gives CDR1 LNHDA, CDR2 SQIVND (reference sequence). Here the CDR3 DNA reads TGTGCCAGTAGGCCCCCGCGAGGTCAGCCCCAGCATTTT. Amino acid sequence: CASRPPRGQPQHF.

This clone is a singleton in its sample. This chain connects TRBV29-1 to TRBJ2-7, with 12 bases that match TRBD1. The germline V gene encodes CDR1 SQVTM and CDR2 ANQGSEA. The CDR3 loop spans 14 amino acids. The V and J ends lost 6 bases and 4 bases, in that order; junction bases with no gene match: 7. CDR3 protein: CSVQGDRGLYEQYF. CDR3 in DNA: TGCAGCGTCCAAGGGGACAGGGGGCTATACGAGCAGTACTTC.

This clone came up a few times. The chain combines TRBV19 with TRBJ2-7; 7 bases align to TRBD1. The V and J ends lost 4 bases and 6 bases, in that order; junction bases with no gene match: 9. The CDR3 contains 14 residues. The V gene's germline CDR1 is LNHDA and CDR2 SQIVND (reference sequence). In DNA, the CDR3 is TGTGCCAGTAGTAACAGGGGCCGCGATGGCGAGCAGTACTTC. As protein: CASSNRGRDGEQYF.

The CDR3 nucleotides are TGTGCCAGCGGCCGGGACAGGGGGACCGAGCAGTACTTC. Protein: CASGRDRGTEQYF. This sequence joins TRBV28 and TRBJ2-7; TRBD1 matches at 11 bases. Germline V gives CDR1 MDHEN, CDR2 SYDVKM. The CDR3 loop spans 13 amino acids. Germline trimming cut 8 bases from V and 6 bases from J; bases unmatched to any gene: 6.

This clone was seen a few times. The V and J genes are TRBV27 and TRBJ2-2; D ambiguous. Between the trimmed V and J ends, which lost 1 base and 2 bases, there was a span of 8 bases. This CDR3 has 15 amino acids. Germline assignment: CDR1 MNHEY and CDR2 SMNVEV (reference sequence). CDR3 DNA: TGTGCCAGCAGTTTATTGGGCAGAAACACCGGGGAGCTGTTTTTT. Its translation: CASSLLGRNTGELFF.

The CDR3 protein is CASSEKSESGELFF. CDR3 bases: TGTGCCAGCAGTGAAAAGAGTGAATCCGGGGAGCTGTTTTTT. This chain links TRBV6-4 with TRBJ2-2, with D unresolved. Germline CDR1 is MRHNA and CDR2 is SNTAGT. The CDR3 is made up of 14 amino acids. V shed 3 bases and J shed 6 bases, with 11 bases lying between them.

This chain uses TRBV6-2 or TRBV6-3 with TRBJ1-6; no firm D call. The V gene's germline CDR1 is MNHEY and CDR2 SVGEGT. This CDR3 region has 11 residues. The germline V and J ends were trimmed by 5 bases and 12 bases, with 8 bases remaining between them. The CDR3 region is CASSNAVPLHF. The CDR3 bases are TGTGCCAGCAGTAACGCGGTACCCCTCCACTTT.

The chain combines TRBV7-9 with TRBJ1-3; 7 nucleotides match TRBD1. The CDR3 extends over 14 amino acids. Germline CDR1 reads SEHNR; CDR2 reads FQNEAQ (reference sequence). V lost 2 bases to trimming and J lost 2 bases; unmatched junction nucleotides: 0. CDR3 in amino acids: CASSLTGAGNTIYF. The CDR3 nucleotides read TGTGCCAGCAGCTTAACAGGGGCTGGAAACACCATATATTTT.

The rearrangement links TRBV27 to TRBJ2-5; the D gene is possibly TRBD1 (5 bases). CDR3 length: 13 residues. The germline V and J ends were trimmed by 4 bases and 5 bases, with 11 bases remaining between them. The germline V gene has CDR1 MNHEY and CDR2 SMNVEV (reference sequence). The CDR3 DNA reads as TGTGCCAGCAGTTCGACAGTGACGGAGACCCAGTACTTC. It encodes CASSSTVTETQYF.

The rearrangement joins TRBV30 to TRBJ1-5, with D possibly matching TRBD1 (6 bases). CDR1 is GTSNPN and CDR2 is SVGIG in the germline V gene (reference sequence). V lost 0 bases to trimming and J lost 6 bases, with 12 bases between them. The CDR3 spans 14 residues. CDR3 in DNA: TGTGCCTGGAGTGTAGGGGGAACACGTCAGCCCCAGCATTTT. This encodes CAWSVGGTRQPQHF.

The chain couples TRBV7-2 to TRBJ2-7; D may be TRBD2 (6 bases). The CDR3 extends over 14 amino acids. CDR1 is SGHTA and CDR2 is FQGNSA in the germline V gene. Trimming shortened V by 2 bases and J by 5 bases, and 13 bases separated the two germline ends. The CDR3 loop is CASSLSGGFDEQYF. The CDR3 DNA reads TGTGCCAGCAGCTTATCTGGAGGGTTCGACGAGCAGTACTTC.

The rearrangement uses TRBV4-1 and TRBJ1-4, with D possibly being TRBD1 (5 bases). Trimming removed 1 base from V and 7 bases from J, with 13 bases in between. The CDR3 totals 15 residues. Germline-derived CDR1 and CDR2 are MGHRA and YSYEKL. CDR3 nucleotide sequence: TGCGCCAGCAGCCAAGTCAGAGTGGGGGGTGAAAAACTGTTTTTT. Translating gives CASSQVRVGGEKLFF.

The chain uses TRBV11-2 and TRBJ1-1; D may be TRBD1 (5 bases). Germline CDR1 SGHAT, CDR2 FQNNGV. This CDR3 has 15 residues. With 5 bases removed from V and 0 bases from J, the gap between germline ends came to 13 bases. This CDR3 is CASSPLPGMNTEAFF. The CDR3 nucleotides are TGTGCCAGCAGCCCCTTACCAGGGATGAACACTGAAGCTTTCTTT. Combining the CDR3 with reference TRBV11-2 and TRBJ1-1 gives the whole variable domain EAGVAQSPRYKIIEKRQSVAFWCNPISGHATLYWYQQILGQGPKLLIQFQNNGVVDDSQLPKDRFSAERLKGVDSTLKIQPAKLEDSAVYLCASSPLPGMNTEAFFGQGTRLTVV.

This chain joins TRBV5-1 and TRBJ2-3; tentatively, D is TRBD2 (5 bases). The V and J ends lost 0 bases and 0 bases respectively, with 11 bases between them. The CDR3 is made up of 16 amino acids. The germline V gene encodes CDR1 SGHRS and CDR2 YFSETQ. In nucleotides, the CDR3 is TGCGCCAGCAGCTTGGGCGGGCGGACTAGCACAGATACGCAGTATTTT. Residues: CASSLGGRTSTDTQYF.

The chain carries TRBV11-3 and TRBJ2-7, with TRBD1 identical over 7 bases. Losses at the gene ends were 5 bases for V and 2 bases for J; bases not matched to a gene: 6. The germline gives CDR1 SGHNT, CDR2 YENEEA. The CDR3 spans 14 residues. The CDR3 is CASSGRDRPYEQYF. The CDR3 coding sequence is TGTGCCAGCAGCGGCCGGGACAGACCCTACGAGCAGTACTTC.

The chain joins TRBV27 to TRBJ2-1, with 9 bases aligning to TRBD2. The ends lost 5 bases at V and 8 bases at J; junction bases unmatched: 10. Germline assignment: CDR1 MNHEY and CDR2 SMNVEV (reference sequence). CDR3 length: 15 residues. CDR3 sequence: CASSVLSRGGDEQFF. CDR3 in DNA: TGTGCCAGCAGTGTGCTCTCGCGGGGGGGCGATGAGCAGTTCTTC.

This clone came up a few times. The chain joins TRBV7-2 to TRBJ2-3, with D uncertain. CDR3 length: 13 amino acids. The V gene lost 2 bases and the J gene lost 0 bases, with 3 bases spanning the gap. CDR1 is SGHTA, CDR2 FQGNSA, per germline. The CDR3 nucleotides read TGTGCCAGCAGCTTACCTAGCACAGATACGCAGTATTTT. It translates to CASSLPSTDTQYF. The complete variable domain, with remaining parts taken from reference TRBV7-2 and TRBJ2-3, reads GAGVSQSPSNKVTEKGKDVELRCDPISGHTALYWYRQSLGQGLEFLIYFQGNSAPDKSGLPSDRFSAERTGGSVSTLTIQRTQQEDSAVYLCASSLPSTDTQYFGPGTRLTVL.

This chain connects TRBV12-3 or TRBV12-4 to TRBJ2-1, with D uncertain. V was clipped by 6 bases and J by 10 bases, with 13 bases between them. The CDR3 has 12 amino acids. DNA for the CDR3: TGTGCCAGCAGCCAGTCCACAAGAGAGCAGTTCTTC. Protein: CASSQSTREQFF.

Only one count was recorded for this clone. The chain employs TRBV28 and TRBJ1-6, with TRBD1 matching 7 bases. The CDR3 runs 19 residues. V was pared by 2 bases and J by 0 bases, with 10 bases of the junction left unmatched. CDR1 and CDR2 from the germline V gene are MDHEN and SYDVKM. This CDR3 is CASSLRADRDPSYNSPLHF. CDR3 bases: TGTGCCAGCAGTTTACGGGCCGACAGGGACCCCTCCTATAATTCACCCCTCCACTTT.